This T cell receptor (beta chain) was recovered during a study of vaccination and CD4 T cells after COVID-19. In regard to this clonotype: Antigen unknown.

Cultured CD4+ T-cell DNA underwent Oncomine TCR Beta short-read sequencing. From the PCR reads, TCRdb called clonotypes with MiXCR, one entry per CDR3 protein. The sample contains over 10,000 distinct CDR3 sequences, roughly 52% of which appear only once. Treatment specified: roughly nine-day PBMC culture with coronavirus spike peptide pools or control peptides (ViraFEST assay). ViraFEST sequenced TCRs after peptide-pool expansion of antigen-specific T cells. Study results and caveats: In convalescent patients, a median roughly 86% of post-vaccine SARS-CoV-2-reactive clones appeared only after vaccination.

The sequence was obtained from a human donor who had recovered from COVID-19. Sequenced material: CD4+ T cells from blood, cultured in vitro.

The CDR3 protein is CSATPDRGGTEAFF. The CDR3 nucleotides are TGCAGTGCTACCCCGGACAGGGGTGGGACTGAAGCTTTCTTT. This chain uses TRBV20-1 with TRBJ1-1, with 9 bases fitting TRBD1. The CDR3 covers 14 residues. The trim removed 4 bases at V and 5 bases at J, leaving 8 bases unmatched. Germline V lookup: CDR1 DFQATT, CDR2 SNEGSKA (reference sequence).